One and the same sample provided the 27 T cell receptor beta chains below, sequenced in a study of blood T cells in healthy people across ages. Using a J-beta primer mix together with a sample-barcoded 5' primer, a second PCR was run for about 6 to 12 cycles. In TCRdb, the 5' RACE reads were re-called with MiXCR into one record per CDR3 protein. The table records about 1.8 million distinct CDR3 sequences, roughly 50% of them present only once. The material sequenced was blood. Receptors originate from a woman aged 40 to 50 in good health.

This clonotype was counted between two and nine times. This chain joins TRBV6-2 or TRBV6-3 and TRBJ2-7; a weak D match, TRBD2 (5 bases). Germline V gene data show CDR1 as MNHEY and CDR2 as SVGEGT. This CDR3 spans 15 amino acids. With 8 bases removed from V and 4 bases from J, the gap between germline ends came to 21 bases. Written as DNA, the CDR3 is TGTGCCAGCGCTGCCCGGGGTAAACTTTCATACGAGCAGTACTTC. This gives the protein CASAARGKLSYEQYF.

The chain couples TRBV7-2 to TRBJ2-5, with a tentative D call TRBD1 (5 bases). The CDR3 totals 14 residues. Trimming cost V 1 base and J 6 bases, with 12 bases left between them. Looked up from germline, CDR1 is SGHTA and CDR2 is FQGNSA. The CDR3 spells CASSLEAGAKTQYF. The CDR3 DNA reads as TGTGCCAGCAGCTTAGAGGCTGGGGCAAAGACCCAGTACTTC.

As regards this clonotype: A read error may produce the germline difference seen at one junction end. V is TRBV5-1 and J is TRBJ2-5; D gene unclear. This CDR3 is 13 amino acids long. Germline loops: CDR1 SGHRS, CDR2 YFSETQ. The CDR3, as DNA: TGCGCCAGCAGCCCATGGCTAGGAGAGACCCTGTACTTC. It codes for CASSPWLGETLYF.

In the case of this clonotype: One end of the junction fails to match germline, which may point to a read error. The chain combines TRBV7-9 with TRBJ1-2; TRBD1 is a possible D gene (5 bases). Per the germline V gene, CDR1 is SEHNR and CDR2 is FQNEAQ (reference sequence). The CDR3 totals 14 residues. CDR3 bases: TGTGCCAGCAGCCTAGCTGGGGCGTCTAGTGGCTACACCTTC. Its translation is CASSLAGASSGYTF. The entire variable domain, with the rest obtained from reference TRBV7-9 and TRBJ1-2, is as follows: DTGVSQNPRHKITKRGQNVTFRCDPISEHNRLYWYRQTLGQGPEFLTYFQNEAQLEKSRLLSDRFSAERPKGSFSTLEIQRTEQGDSAMYLCASSLAGASSGYTFGSGTRLTVV.

The chain uses TRBV6-1 and TRBJ2-1, with 8 bases fitting TRBD1. The V gene's germline CDR1 is MNHNS and CDR2 SASEGT. The CDR3 extends over 14 amino acids. Germline trimming cut 2 bases from V and 4 bases from J; bases unmatched to any gene: 1. In DNA, the CDR3 is TGTGCCAGCAGTGAATGGACAGGGTACAATGAGCAGTTCTTC. Protein sequence: CASSEWTGYNEQFF.

The CDR3 DNA sequence: TGTGCCAGCAGGCTGGACATAACCAGGGAGACCCAGTACTTC. This translates into CASRLDITRETQYF. The chain is built from TRBV28 and TRBJ2-5; maybe TRBD1 (5 bases). Germline assignment: CDR1 MDHEN and CDR2 SYDVKM. V was pared by 6 bases and J by 5 bases, with 16 bases between. The CDR3 is made up of 14 amino acids.

This chain links TRBV2 with TRBJ2-4; tentatively, D is TRBD1 (6 bases). V was pared by 2 bases and J by 6 bases, with 14 bases between. Germline CDR1 is SNHLY and CDR2 is FYNNEI. This CDR3 has 15 residues. The CDR3 DNA follows: TGTGCCAGCAGTGAACAGGGGCCGTTCGTAAACATTCAGTACTTC. The encoded protein is CASSEQGPFVNIQYF.

The sample holds a few counts of this clonotype. The gene calls are TRBV4-3 and TRBJ2-5; the D gene is possibly TRBD1 (5 bases). CDR1 LGHNA and CDR2 YSLEER come from the germline V gene. V dropped 0 bases and J dropped 5 bases, with 10 bases sitting between them. CDR3 length: 14 residues. The CDR3 sequence is CASSQDWSGETQYF. For the CDR3, the DNA is TGCGCCAGCAGCCAAGATTGGTCAGGGGAGACCCAGTACTTC.

CDR3 coding DNA: TGTGCCAGCAGTTTTCGTCCGGGACATAATTTTTACGAGCAGTACTTC. It yields the protein CASSFRPGHNFYEQYF. The chain joins TRBV27 to TRBJ2-7; D may be TRBD1 (6 bases). In germline, CDR1 is MNHEY, CDR2 SMNVEV (reference sequence). V was trimmed by 3 bases and J by 4 bases, leaving 19 bases between them. The CDR3 has 16 amino acids.

This clonotype was seen a few times. The chain uses TRBV7-2 and TRBJ1-6, with 8 positions matching TRBD1. The CDR3 contains 16 residues. V lost 3 bases and J lost 10; bases outside the gene matches: 11. The germline V gene encodes CDR1 SGHTA and CDR2 FQGNSA. The CDR3 is CASSLGPAGGSSPLHF. The CDR3 DNA sequence: TGTGCCAGCAGCTTGGGCCCTGCAGGGGGCTCATCACCCCTCCACTTT.

This sequence joins TRBV20-1 and TRBJ1-1; TRBD1 is a possible D gene (5 bases). CDR3 length: 13 amino acids. The V and J ends lost 6 bases and 0 bases respectively, with 11 bases between them. CDR1 is DFQATT, CDR2 SNEGSKA, per germline (reference sequence). The CDR3 reads CSAQGILNTEAFF. As DNA, the CDR3 is TGCAGTGCGCAGGGAATACTGAACACTGAAGCTTTCTTT.

The count of this clonotype is one. This chain joins TRBV15 and TRBJ2-4; D might be TRBD2 (6 bases). V gave up 0 bases and J gave up 15 bases, with 24 bases separating them. This CDR3 spans 16 amino acids. Germline values: CDR1 LNHNV, CDR2 YYDKDF (reference sequence). The CDR3 spells CATSRESESSGETRYF. Here the CDR3 DNA reads TGTGCCACCAGCAGAGAATCGGAGAGTAGCGGAGAGACCCGGTACTTC. The entire variable domain, with the rest obtained from reference TRBV15 and TRBJ2-4, is as follows: DAMVIQNPRYQVTQFGKPVTLSCSQTLNHNVMYWYQQKSSQAPKLLFHYYDKDFNNEADTPDNFQSRRPNTSFCFLDIRSPGLGDTAMYLCATSRESESSGETRYFGAGTRLSVL.

The rearrangement joins TRBV7-2 to TRBJ2-1; 9 positions agree with TRBD2. Germline V gives CDR1 SGHTA, CDR2 FQGNSA. CDR3 length: 17 residues. With V trimmed by 5 bases and J by 10 bases, 18 bases remained unmatched. The CDR3 protein is CASSPNRVAGGVGEQFF. Here the CDR3 DNA reads TGTGCCAGCAGCCCGAATCGGGTGGCGGGGGGGGTCGGAGAGCAGTTCTTC.

This rearrangement joins TRBV6-5 to TRBJ2-7; D uncertain. The germline gives CDR1 MNHEY, CDR2 SVGAGI. This CDR3 is built from 13 residues. V was cut by 3 bases and J by 7 bases, with 13 bases left in between. Here the CDR3 reads CASSYRRYNEQYF. CDR3 bases: TGTGCCAGCAGTTATCGACGGTACAATGAGCAGTACTTC.

This clonotype was counted a few times. The chain combines TRBV4-1 with TRBJ1-5; D remains ambiguous. Between the trimmed V and J ends, which lost 1 base and 0 bases, there was a span of 10 bases. Germline V gene sequence: CDR1 MGHRA, CDR2 YSYEKL. The CDR3 has 16 amino acids. CDR3 loop: CASSQVQQGSNQPQHF. The CDR3 bases are TGCGCCAGCAGCCAAGTTCAGCAAGGTAGCAATCAGCCCCAGCATTTT.

The chain has TRBV7-2 and TRBJ1-6; possible D gene TRBD1, 5 bases. CDR3 size: 13 residues. V was trimmed by 5 bases and J by 12 bases, leaving 14 bases between them. Germline assignment: CDR1 SGHTA and CDR2 FQGNSA. CDR3 DNA sequence: TGTGCCAGCAGCCCCACGGGGCCGGGACCCCTCCACTTT. Translating it yields CASSPTGPGPLHF.

This clonotype has only a few counts. The chain employs TRBV7-9 and TRBJ2-5, with 11 bases matching TRBD2. Trimming removed 5 bases from V and 4 bases from J; junction bases left unmatched: 6. CDR1 is SEHNR and CDR2 is FQNEAQ in the germline V gene (reference sequence). The CDR3 is 15 residues long. The CDR3 DNA is TGTGCCAGCAGCCCCGCCGGACTAGCGGGAGAGACCCAGTACTTC. This encodes CASSPAGLAGETQYF. Full variable domain (remainder filled in from reference TRBV7-9 and TRBJ2-5): DTGVSQNPRHKITKRGQNVTFRCDPISEHNRLYWYRQTLGQGPEFLTYFQNEAQLEKSRLLSDRFSAERPKGSFSTLEIQRTEQGDSAMYLCASSPAGLAGETQYFGPGTRLLVL.

With regard to this clonotype: It may be a read error: a sequence one base away is much more abundant. The chain couples TRBV6-5 to TRBJ2-7; 8 bases line up with TRBD1. Trimming removed 0 bases from V and 6 bases from J; junction bases left unmatched: 4. Per the germline V gene, CDR1 is MNHEY and CDR2 is SVGAGI. The CDR3 loop spans 14 amino acids. The CDR3 bases are TGTGCCAGCAGTTACTCCAGGGGGCTAAGCGAGCAGTACTTC. Protein product: CASSYSRGLSEQYF.

This clonotype appeared a single time. This sequence joins TRBV29-1 and TRBJ2-1, with 9 bases identical to TRBD2. V lost 6 bases to trimming and J lost 15 bases; unmatched junction nucleotides: 9. The CDR3 has 11 amino acids. Germline V gene sequence: CDR1 SQVTM, CDR2 ANQGSEA. CDR3 nucleotides: TGCAGCGTGGAGGGACTAGCCAGACTGTTCTTC. Its translation is CSVEGLARLFF.

The V gene is TRBV20-1, the J gene TRBJ1-6; possibly TRBD1 for D (5 bases). Trimming stripped 1 base from V and 6 bases from J, with 13 bases between. This CDR3 is built from 15 residues. Germline CDR1 DFQATT, CDR2 SNEGSKA (reference sequence). CDR3 residues: CSARGLGAGNSPLHF. In DNA, the CDR3 is TGCAGTGCTAGAGGGCTAGGGGCAGGTAATTCACCCCTCCACTTT.

This chain connects TRBV29-1 to TRBJ1-1; 9 positions match TRBD1. Germline-derived CDR1 and CDR2 are SQVTM and ANQGSEA. The CDR3 totals 12 residues. V was clipped by 6 bases and J by 8 bases; unmatched bases: 7. The CDR3 loop reads CSVAGDRVEAFF. CDR3 nucleotides: TGCAGCGTCGCAGGGGACAGGGTCGAAGCTTTCTTT. Variable domain in full (rest from reference TRBV29-1 and TRBJ1-1): SAVISQKPSRDICQRGTSLTIQCQVDSQVTMMFWYRQQPGQSLTLIATANQGSEATYESGFVIDKFPISRPNLTFSTLTVSNMSPEDSSIYLCSVAGDRVEAFFGQGTRLTVV.

This clonotype was found a few times. V gene TRBV3-1 combines with J gene TRBJ2-3; no clear D. The V gene's germline CDR1 is LGHDT and CDR2 YNNKEL (reference sequence). Trimming took off 1 base at V and 4 bases at J, with 12 bases between the two ends. There are 15 residues in the CDR3. The CDR3 region has the DNA TGTGCCAGCAGCCAAGTTGGAAGGTCCCCAGATACGCAGTATTTT. Amino acids: CASSQVGRSPDTQYF.

The V gene is TRBV15, the J gene TRBJ1-2; tentative D call: TRBD1 (6 bases). The CDR3 loop spans 13 amino acids. CDR1 is LNHNV, CDR2 YYDKDF, per germline (reference sequence). With 8 bases removed from V and 8 bases from J, the gap between germline ends came to 18 bases. DNA for the CDR3: TGTGCCACCCAGGTGGGGGGGGCGAGCGGCTACACCTTC. Its protein is CATQVGGASGYTF.

This clonotype appeared a few times. The chain has TRBV7-9 and TRBJ2-7; unclear D gene. The germline CDR1 and CDR2 sequences are SEHNR and FQNEAQ (reference sequence). CDR3 size: 13 residues. Trimming removed 5 bases from V and 3 bases from J, with 11 bases in between. The CDR3 loop reads CASSVGVFYEQYF. The CDR3 DNA reads as TGTGCCAGCAGCGTAGGAGTATTCTACGAGCAGTACTTC.

The CDR3 reads CASSGGASGNNEQFF. CDR3 DNA sequence: TGTGCCAGCAGTGGAGGGGCTAGCGGTAACAATGAGCAGTTCTTC. The gene calls are TRBV6-5 and TRBJ2-1; 7 nucleotides align to TRBD2. V lost 5 bases to trimming and J lost 5 bases; unmatched junction nucleotides: 9. Germline assignment: CDR1 MNHEY and CDR2 SVGAGI. This CDR3 region has 15 residues.

The sample holds many counts of this clonotype. The chain recombines TRBV29-1 with TRBJ2-3; D is ambiguous. V was clipped by 3 bases and J by 2 bases, with 3 bases between them. Germline lookup yields CDR1 SQVTM and CDR2 ANQGSEA. The CDR3 spans 11 residues. CDR3 sequence: CSVDVTDTQYF. The CDR3 DNA follows: TGCAGCGTTGATGTCACAGATACGCAGTATTTT.

The sample holds a few counts of this clonotype. The chain recombines TRBV6-6 with TRBJ2-5; TRBD2 aligns across 10 bases. V lost 5 bases and J lost 5; bases outside the gene matches: 8. This CDR3 is built from 15 residues. Per germline, CDR1 MNHNY and CDR2 SVGAGI (reference sequence). Written as DNA, the CDR3 is TGTGCCAGCAGTGTAACCGGGACTAGCGTGGAGACCCAGTACTTC. As protein: CASSVTGTSVETQYF.